Each of the 8 T cell receptor beta chains below was sequenced from the same sample in a study of T cell repertoires in cytomegalovirus infection (dated by TCRdb to the late 2010s). TCRdb shows the sequencer as Illumina HiSeq 1500. The public reads were reanalyzed by TCRdb: fastp trimming at Q25, MiXCR alignment, in-frame beta chains only. Each CDR3 protein gets just one entry, which takes the most common genes and DNA from the rows behind it. Across this sample there are about 70,000 distinct CDR3 sequences, with roughly 20% seen only once. 55% to 75% of the sample lies in the top ten. According to the study, the label for this sample's treatment or condition signals: in vitro stimulation with specific CMV peptide epitopes to enrich CMV-specific T cells. No antigen is known for these receptors. Sequenced material: CD8+ T cells from cultured PBMCs, taken from culture after CMV antigen stimulation. The receptor set was obtained from a human donor in good health (CMV status not recorded). Some clones in this sample may be carry-over from other donors' samples.

This chain joins TRBV15 and TRBJ2-7; 9 bases match TRBD1. Germline assignment: CDR1 LNHNV and CDR2 YYDKDF (reference sequence). This CDR3 spans 14 amino acids. After removal of 3 bases from V and 5 bases from J, the junction contained 5 bases not matched to a gene. The CDR3 loop reads CATSRTGTGNEQYF. The DNA of the CDR3 is TGTGCCACCAGCAGGACCGGGACAGGGAACGAGCAGTACTTC.

The genes are TRBV4-3 and TRBJ2-7; D is perhaps TRBD2 (5 bases). Trimming took 0 bases from V and 4 from J, leaving 16 bases between them. This CDR3 has 16 amino acids. CDR1 is LGHNA and CDR2 is YSLEER in the germline V gene. The CDR3 loop is CASSQETAEVSYEQYF. In nucleotides, the CDR3 is TGCGCCAGCAGCCAAGAAACAGCGGAGGTTTCTTACGAGCAGTACTTC.

Ten or more counts support this clonotype. V gene TRBV24-1 combines with J gene TRBJ2-1, with 9 bases aligning to TRBD2. J gave up 8 bases and V 7 bases, and 8 bases lay outside the gene matches. Germline lookup yields CDR1 KGHDR and CDR2 SFDVKD. The CDR3 contains 14 residues. The CDR3 is CATRGTSPPDEQFF. The CDR3 DNA reads TGTGCCACCAGGGGGACTAGCCCCCCCGATGAGCAGTTCTTC.

CDR3 bases: TGTGCCAGCAGTTTAATGGGGAATTCACCCCTCCACTTT. Its translation is CASSLMGNSPLHF. The chain employs TRBV27 and TRBJ1-6; D is unresolved. The CDR3 length is 13 residues. V shed 2 bases and J shed 7 bases, with 6 bases lying between them. CDR1 and CDR2 from the germline V gene are MNHEY and SMNVEV (reference sequence).

V usage is TRBV12-3 or TRBV12-4 and J usage is TRBJ2-5; D gene ambiguous. This CDR3 spans 11 amino acids. Trimming took 8 bases from V and 5 from J, leaving 9 bases between them. CDR3 in DNA: TGTGCCAGCCGACTTGGGGAGACCCAGTACTTC. Its protein product is CASRLGETQYF.

DNA for the CDR3: TGTGCCAGCAGCTCGACAGGGGCGGGCTATGGCTACACCTTC. This codes for CASSSTGAGYGYTF. The V gene is TRBV7-8, the J gene TRBJ1-2, with 8 bases that match TRBD1. This CDR3 contains 14 residues. J lost 4 bases, V lost 4 bases, and 5 bases had no gene match. Germline V lookup: CDR1 SGHVS, CDR2 FQNEAQ.

The V gene is TRBV27, the J gene TRBJ1-4, with TRBD1 matching over 7 bases. The germline V gene encodes CDR1 MNHEY and CDR2 SMNVEV (reference sequence). The CDR3 has 16 residues. V was pared by 6 bases and J by 3 bases, with 10 bases of the junction left unmatched. The CDR3 DNA is TGTGCCAGCAGCCCTTACCCGACAGGGCCTAATGAAAAACTGTTTTTT. This codes for CASSPYPTGPNEKLFF.

A few counts support this clonotype. The chain combines TRBV7-2 with TRBJ1-6; 7 bases fit TRBD1. The V segment lost 5 bases and the J segment 13 bases; nucleotides outside the gene matches: 8. The CDR3 loop spans 13 amino acids. Germline CDR1 is SGHTA and CDR2 is FQGNSA. The CDR3 region is CASSLTQGDPLHF. The CDR3 coding sequence is TGTGCCAGCAGCCTTACCCAGGGGGACCCCCTCCACTTT. Full variable domain (rest looked up from reference TRBV7-2 and TRBJ1-6): GAGVSQSPSNKVTEKGKDVELRCDPISGHTALYWYRQSLGQGLEFLIYFQGNSAPDKSGLPSDRFSAERTGGSVSTLTIQRTQQEDSAVYLCASSLTQGDPLHFGNGTRLTVT.